The 32 T cell receptor beta chains in this list originate from one sample, sequenced in a study of OX40 agonist ivuxolimab in advanced cancers. Receptor libraries were prepared by the immunoSEQ multiplex PCR assay. The table comes from immuneACCESS by way of TCRdb, which keeps in-frame sequences with V and J called. Part of the clones is missing from these tables; in studies checked, under half for an unresolved V gene and the rest for unknown reasons. For this sample the table gives about 27,000 clones, of which approximately 79% were detected only once. Around 32% of the sample comes from the top ten. Sequencing was performed on CD4+ or CD8+ T cells sorted from blood, taken in a trial of the OX40 agonist ivuxolimab. These receptors were obtained from an adult with an advanced solid tumor such as melanoma, head and neck, liver or kidney cancer.

The V gene is TRBV11-3, the J gene TRBJ2-2; TRBD2 aligns across 14 bases. The CDR3 consists of 20 residues. Trimming cost V 5 bases and J 3 bases; bases outside gene matches: 14. Germline assignment: CDR1 SGHNT and CDR2 YENEEA. Written as DNA, the CDR3 is TGTGCCAGCAGCCAGGCCTTTTTGACTAGCGGGAGGGATCACACCGGGGAGCTGTTTTTT. Its protein is CASSQAFLTSGRDHTGELFF.

The genes are TRBV5-5 and TRBJ2-7, with TRBD2 as a possible D gene (5 bases). CDR3 length: 14 amino acids. Trimming left V 5 bases short and J 6 bases short, with 18 bases between. The germline V gene has CDR1 SGHKS and CDR2 YYEKEE (reference sequence). Here the CDR3 reads CASREKLEFLEQYF. CDR3 bases: TGTGCCAGCAGGGAAAAACTAGAATTCCTCGAGCAGTACTTC.

A single count supports this clone. This chain connects TRBV14 to TRBJ2-1; D not resolved. The germline V gene encodes CDR1 SGHDN and CDR2 FVKESK. The CDR3 loop spans 13 amino acids. V lost 0 bases, J lost 7 bases, and 7 bases lay in between. CDR3 sequence (DNA): TGTGCCAGCAGCCAAGATGTTGGGAATGAGCAGTTCTTC. It encodes CASSQDVGNEQFF.

The chain joins TRBV13 to TRBJ2-5; 11 positions agree with TRBD1. The DNA end favors TRBJ2-7, so the J call may be wrong. The CDR3 covers 15 residues. CDR1 PRHDT and CDR2 FYEKMQ come from the germline V gene (reference sequence). For the CDR3, the DNA is TGTGCCAGCAGCGGGCCGGGACAGGGGGGTGGCGAGCAGTACTTC. Translation gives CASSGPGQGGGEQYF.

This chain connects TRBV5-1 to TRBJ2-7, with D hard to call. Germline V lookup: CDR1 SGHRS, CDR2 YFSETQ. The CDR3 spans 12 residues. V lost 7 bases to trimming and J lost 0 bases, with 8 bases between them. Here the CDR3 DNA reads TGCGCCAGCGGAGCGACCTCCTACGAGCAGTACTTC. It encodes CASGATSYEQYF.

V gene TRBV9 combines with J gene TRBJ2-2, with D perhaps TRBD2 (5 bases). V lost 2 bases and J lost 0, with 14 bases in between. The CDR3 has 17 amino acids. Per the germline V gene, CDR1 is SGDLS and CDR2 is YYNGEE. CDR3 sequence: CASSVPKAAANTGELFF. DNA of the CDR3: TGTGCCAGCAGCGTCCCAAAAGCGGCCGCGAACACCGGGGAGCTGTTTTTT.

V and J are TRBV4-1 and TRBJ2-7, with D possibly matching TRBD1 (9 bases). Trimming took off 3 bases at V and 5 bases at J, with 17 bases between the two ends. There are 15 residues in the CDR3. Looked up from germline, CDR1 is MGHRA and CDR2 is YSYEKL. The CDR3 DNA sequence: TGCGCCAGCAGCCAGGAGGGACAGGGACTAGACGAGCAGTACTTC. Protein: CASSQEGQGLDEQYF.

This chain connects TRBV15 to TRBJ2-5; 7 bases agree with TRBD1. V lost 5 bases, J lost 1 base, and 4 bases stayed unmatched. Germline-derived CDR1 and CDR2 are LNHNV and YYDKDF (reference sequence). CDR3 length equals 14 residues. DNA for the CDR3: TGTGCCACCAGCGTACAGGGGACCCAAGAGACCCAGTACTTC. Its protein is CATSVQGTQETQYF.

This clone appeared a single time. The J gene is TRBJ2-7, the V gene TRBV19; D unclear. Germline V lookup: CDR1 LNHDA, CDR2 SQIVND (reference sequence). CDR3 length: 11 residues. Trimming cost V 7 bases and J 4 bases, with 8 bases left between them. CDR3 loop: CASTLKYEQYF. The CDR3 DNA is TGTGCCAGTACCCTCAAATACGAGCAGTACTTC.

The genes are TRBV5-1 and TRBJ2-3; a weak D match, TRBD2 (6 bases). The length of the CDR3 is 15 residues. Germline CDR1 and CDR2: SGHRS and YFSETQ. Trimming removed 4 bases from V and 1 base from J, with 13 bases in between. CDR3 nucleotides: TGCGCCAGCAGCCTGGACACGGGAGGCACAGATACGCAGTATTTT. It translates to CASSLDTGGTDTQYF.

The chain couples TRBV2 to TRBJ2-6; possible D gene TRBD1, 6 bases. V was clipped by 6 bases and J by 0 bases, with 21 bases between them. Germline V gene data show CDR1 as SNHLY and CDR2 as FYNNEI. The CDR3 runs to 19 residues. CDR3 sequence (DNA): TGTGCCAGCAGCCCACCCCCAGGGGCGTCCTTCTCTGGGGCCAACGTCCTGACTTTC. Translated, it gives CASSPPPGASFSGANVLTF.

The chain has TRBV6-5 and TRBJ2-1; D remains unclear. Germline V gives CDR1 MNHEY, CDR2 SVGAGI. Trimming took off 0 bases at V and 3 bases at J, with 12 bases between the two ends. The CDR3 extends over 16 amino acids. CDR3 sequence: CASSYSRLYSYNEQFF. The CDR3 DNA reads as TGTGCCAGCAGTTACTCGAGGCTGTACAGCTACAATGAGCAGTTCTTC.

The CDR3 sequence is CASSLPTGGEFSKLFF. For the CDR3, the DNA is TGTGCCAGCAGTTTACCCACAGGGGGCGAGTTCTCGAAACTGTTTTTT. This chain uses TRBV28 with TRBJ1-4, with TRBD1 matching 9 bases. The J segment lost 11 bases and the V segment lost 2 bases, leaving 12 bases of the junction unmatched. CDR3 size: 16 residues. Germline V gene data show CDR1 as MDHEN and CDR2 as SYDVKM.

This sequence joins TRBV7-6 and TRBJ2-1; 10 nucleotides align to TRBD1. From germline, CDR1 is SGHVS and CDR2 FNYEAQ. The CDR3 spans 18 residues. V was pared by 0 bases and J by 0 bases, with 5 bases of the junction left unmatched. In DNA form, the CDR3 reads TGTGCCAGCAGCTTAGCGGGGACAGGGGTTTTCTCCTACAATGAGCAGTTCTTC. Amino acid sequence: CASSLAGTGVFSYNEQFF. The full variable domain, rest sourced from reference TRBV7-6 and TRBJ2-1, is GAGVSQSPRYKVTKRGQDVALRCDPISGHVSLYWYRQALGQGPEFLTYFNYEAQQDKSGLPNDRFSAERPEGSISTLTIQRTEQRDSAMYRCASSLAGTGVFSYNEQFFGPGTRLTVL.

The sample holds a few counts of this clone. The V gene is TRBV7-9, the J gene TRBJ2-7; no clear D. This CDR3 has 13 residues. Germline V gene sequence: CDR1 SEHNR, CDR2 FQNEAQ (reference sequence). The germline V and J ends were trimmed by 1 base and 6 bases, with 10 bases remaining between them. The CDR3 DNA reads as TGTGCCAGCAGCTTAGGTCTAGTTGTCGAGCAGTACTTC. It yields the protein CASSLGLVVEQYF.

This rearrangement joins TRBV7-3 to TRBJ2-5; 14 bases match TRBD2. The CDR3 length is 16 residues. From germline, CDR1 is SGHTA and CDR2 FQGTGA. V lost 5 bases to trimming and J lost 5 bases; unmatched junction nucleotides: 7. For the CDR3, the DNA is TGTGCCAGCAGCCCTGGGACTAGCGGGAGTGGGGAGACCCAGTACTTC. This sequence encodes CASSPGTSGSGETQYF.

V usage is TRBV10-3 and J usage is TRBJ2-3; 10 positions agree with TRBD2. CDR1 and CDR2 from the germline V gene are ENHRY and SYGVKD. The CDR3 contains 14 residues. With V trimmed by 6 bases and J by 4 bases, 4 bases remained unmatched. The CDR3 bases are TGTGCCATCAGGCTAGCGGGAGAGGCAGATACGCAGTATTTT. This codes for CAIRLAGEADTQYF.

The chain joins TRBV30 to TRBJ2-7; possible D gene TRBD2, 6 bases. V shed 5 bases and J shed 9 bases, with 20 bases lying between them. The germline V gene has CDR1 GTSNPN and CDR2 SVGIG (reference sequence). This CDR3 region has 13 residues. The CDR3, as DNA: TGTGCCTGGGCGGGACTCGTGGGGGGTTGGCAGTACTTC. Amino acid sequence: CAWAGLVGGWQYF.

This clone was observed once. The V gene is TRBV28, the J gene TRBJ2-3; TRBD2 might be the D (5 bases). Trimming left V 6 bases short and J 2 bases short, with 9 bases between. The CDR3 has 13 amino acids. CDR1 and CDR2 from the germline V gene are MDHEN and SYDVKM. The CDR3 is CASSQLVTDTQYF. CDR3 bases: TGTGCCAGCAGCCAACTAGTCACAGATACGCAGTATTTT.

The chain is built from TRBV28 and TRBJ2-7; tentative D call: TRBD2 (5 bases). The germline CDR1 and CDR2 sequences are MDHEN and SYDVKM. The V gene lost 4 bases and the J gene lost 3 bases, with 16 bases spanning the gap. The CDR3 is 15 residues long. CDR3 bases: TGTGCCAGCAGTTCCGGAAAGGAGGATATCTACGAGCAGTACTTC. Translation: CASSSGKEDIYEQYF.

For the CDR3, the DNA is TGCGCCAGCAGCCAAGAGCCCAACACTGAAGCTTTCTTT. Its protein is CASSQEPNTEAFF. The rearrangement uses TRBV4-1 and TRBJ1-1; D ambiguous. V dropped 0 bases and J dropped 2 bases, with 4 bases sitting between them. CDR1 is MGHRA and CDR2 is YSYEKL in the germline V gene. This CDR3 contains 13 residues.

This clone appeared a single time. The V and J genes are TRBV19 and TRBJ1-1, with a possible D match to TRBD1 (5 bases). The germline V gene encodes CDR1 LNHDA and CDR2 SQIVND (reference sequence). V shed 6 bases and J shed 2 bases, with 13 bases lying between them. The CDR3 covers 14 residues. CDR3 loop: CASRWGRANTEAFF. CDR3 nucleotides: TGTGCCAGTAGATGGGGCAGGGCAAACACTGAAGCTTTCTTT.

This sequence joins TRBV29-1 and TRBJ2-1; D possibly uses TRBD1 or TRBD2 (7 bases each). V was shortened by 6 bases and J by 6 bases, with 18 bases between the two germline ends. The CDR3 consists of 14 residues. Germline V gene lookup returns CDR1 SQVTM and CDR2 ANQGSEA. The CDR3 region is CSVAGGEVINEQFF. In DNA form, the CDR3 reads TGCAGCGTGGCAGGGGGGGAGGTGATCAATGAGCAGTTCTTC.

The chain combines TRBV4-1 with TRBJ1-1, with no clear D. Trimming cost V 1 base and J 0 bases, with 15 bases left between them. This CDR3 spans 17 amino acids. The germline CDR1 and CDR2 sequences are MGHRA and YSYEKL. The DNA of the CDR3 is TGCGCCAGCAGCCAAGTATTGCGGGTAAACTTGAACACTGAAGCTTTCTTT. Protein product: CASSQVLRVNLNTEAFF.

CDR3 loop: CASSFYRRDTEAFF. The CDR3 region has the DNA TGTGCCAGCAGCTTCTACAGGCGAGACACTGAAGCTTTCTTT. This sequence joins TRBV7-8 and TRBJ1-1, with D perhaps matching TRBD1 (5 bases). Trimming pared 3 bases from V and 3 bases from J, leaving 11 bases between. In germline, CDR1 is SGHVS, CDR2 FQNEAQ. The CDR3 loop spans 14 amino acids. The whole variable domain, remainder taken from reference TRBV7-8 and TRBJ1-1, is GAGVSQSPRYKVAKRGQDVALRCDPISGHVSLFWYQQALGQGPEFLTYFQNEAQLDKSGLPSDRFFAERPEGSVSTLKIQRTQQEDSAVYLCASSFYRRDTEAFFGQGTRLTVV.

The DNA of the CDR3 is TGTGCCAGCAGTGATTTCGGGCGCTCCTATAATTCACCCCTCCACTTT. Translated: CASSDFGRSYNSPLHF. This chain uses TRBV6-1 with TRBJ1-6; the D is unclear. The ends were cut back, 3 bases at V and 0 bases at J, with 9 bases in the middle. The CDR3 extends over 16 amino acids. Looked up from germline, CDR1 is MNHNS and CDR2 is SASEGT.

The chain is built from TRBV9 and TRBJ1-2; D uncertain. The CDR3 loop spans 13 amino acids. The V gene lost 1 base and the J gene lost 8 bases, with 12 bases spanning the gap. Germline V lookup: CDR1 SGDLS, CDR2 YYNGEE. In DNA, the CDR3 is TGTGCCAGCAGCGTATCGGAGTCGGGGGGCTACACCTTC. Protein: CASSVSESGGYTF.

This rearrangement joins TRBV7-6 to TRBJ2-2, with D possibly matching TRBD1 (5 bases). Per the germline V gene, CDR1 is SGHVS and CDR2 is FNYEAQ. V lost 2 bases and J 1 base, leaving 8 bases between the germline ends. CDR3 length equals 15 residues. The DNA of the CDR3 is TGTGCCAGCAGCTTATCACAGGAGAACACCGGGGAGCTGTTTTTT. As protein: CASSLSQENTGELFF.

This clone was detected once. The rearrangement uses TRBV13 and TRBJ2-2, with D unresolved. V was pared by 5 bases and J by 7 bases, with 23 bases between. Germline-derived CDR1 and CDR2 are PRHDT and FYEKMQ (reference sequence). The CDR3 runs 17 residues. The chain's CDR3 is CASSPRPFGSRDGELFF. The CDR3 coding sequence is TGTGCCAGCAGCCCCCGCCCCTTCGGCAGTCGAGACGGGGAGCTGTTTTTT.

This clone was counted once. The J gene is TRBJ1-5, the V gene TRBV9; unclear D gene. Looked up from germline, CDR1 is SGDLS and CDR2 is YYNGEE. CDR3 length equals 13 residues. The V end was cut by 3 bases, the J end by 5 bases, with 9 bases between. The chain's CDR3 is CASSADGDQPQHF. The CDR3 nucleotides are TGTGCCAGCAGCGCCGACGGAGATCAGCCCCAGCATTTT.

The chain carries TRBV5-6 and TRBJ2-7; possibly TRBD2 for D (5 bases). CDR1 and CDR2 from the germline V gene are SGHDT and YYEEEE. Trimming shortened V by 4 bases and J by 7 bases, and 12 bases separated the two germline ends. The CDR3 spans 12 residues. The CDR3 reads CASSAETGEQYF. In DNA form, the CDR3 reads TGTGCCAGCAGCGCCGAAACGGGAGAGCAGTACTTC.

This clone was found a few times. V and J are TRBV2 and TRBJ2-5, with D perhaps being TRBD1 or TRBD2 (6 bases each). Looked up from germline, CDR1 is SNHLY and CDR2 is FYNNEI. V lost 8 bases, J lost 5 bases, and 18 bases lay in between. The CDR3 contains 14 residues. CDR3 nucleotide sequence: TGTGCCAGCTCGTCGAGGGGGGCTGGGGAGACCCAGTACTTC. Translated, it gives CASSSRGAGETQYF.